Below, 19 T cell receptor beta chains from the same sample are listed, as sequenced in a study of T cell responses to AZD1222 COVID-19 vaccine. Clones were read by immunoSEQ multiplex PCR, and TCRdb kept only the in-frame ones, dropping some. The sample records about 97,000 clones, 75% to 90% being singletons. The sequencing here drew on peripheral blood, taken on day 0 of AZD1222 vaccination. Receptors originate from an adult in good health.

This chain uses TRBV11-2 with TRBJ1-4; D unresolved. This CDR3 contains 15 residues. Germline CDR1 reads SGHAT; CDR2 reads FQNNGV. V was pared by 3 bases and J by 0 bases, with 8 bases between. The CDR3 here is CASSFVGATNEKLFF. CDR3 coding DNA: TGTGCCAGCAGCTTTGTGGGCGCAACTAATGAAAAACTGTTTTTT.

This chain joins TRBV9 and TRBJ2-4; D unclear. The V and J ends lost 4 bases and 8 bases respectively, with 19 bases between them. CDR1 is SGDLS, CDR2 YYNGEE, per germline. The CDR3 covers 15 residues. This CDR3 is CASSPGLIGVDIQYF. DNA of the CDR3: TGTGCCAGCAGCCCAGGCCTCATTGGGGTAGACATTCAGTACTTC. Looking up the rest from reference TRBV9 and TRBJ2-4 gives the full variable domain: DSGVTQTPKHLITATGQRVTLRCSPRSGDLSVYWYQQSLDQGLQFLIQYYNGEERAKGNILERFSAQQFPDLHSELNLSSLELGDSALYFCASSPGLIGVDIQYFGAGTRLSVL.

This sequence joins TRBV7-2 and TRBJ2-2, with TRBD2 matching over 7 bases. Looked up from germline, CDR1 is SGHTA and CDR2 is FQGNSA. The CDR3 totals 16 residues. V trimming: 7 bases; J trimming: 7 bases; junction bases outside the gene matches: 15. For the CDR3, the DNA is TGTGCCAGCACCCGGGGGGACGGGAGAGTCGGCGGGGAGCTGTTTTTT. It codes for CASTRGDGRVGGELFF.

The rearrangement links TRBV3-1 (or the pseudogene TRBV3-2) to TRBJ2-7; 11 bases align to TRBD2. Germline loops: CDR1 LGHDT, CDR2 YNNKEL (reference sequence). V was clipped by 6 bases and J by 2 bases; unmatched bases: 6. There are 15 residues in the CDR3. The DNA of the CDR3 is TGTGCCAGCAGACTCCGACTAGCGGGACCCTACGAGCAGTACTTC. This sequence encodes CASRLRLAGPYEQYF.

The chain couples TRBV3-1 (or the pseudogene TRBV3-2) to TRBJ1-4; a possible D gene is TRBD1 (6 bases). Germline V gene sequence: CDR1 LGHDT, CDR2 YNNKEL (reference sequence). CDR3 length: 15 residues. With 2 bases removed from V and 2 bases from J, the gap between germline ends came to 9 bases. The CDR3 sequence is CASSQTGITNEKLFF. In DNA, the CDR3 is TGTGCCAGCAGCCAAACAGGGATCACTAATGAAAAACTGTTTTTT.

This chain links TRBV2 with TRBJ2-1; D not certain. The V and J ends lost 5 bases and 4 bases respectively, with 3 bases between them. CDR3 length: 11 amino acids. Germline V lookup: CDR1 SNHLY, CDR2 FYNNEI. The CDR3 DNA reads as TGTGCCAGCAGTCTTTACAATGAGCAGTTCTTC. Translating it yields CASSLYNEQFF.

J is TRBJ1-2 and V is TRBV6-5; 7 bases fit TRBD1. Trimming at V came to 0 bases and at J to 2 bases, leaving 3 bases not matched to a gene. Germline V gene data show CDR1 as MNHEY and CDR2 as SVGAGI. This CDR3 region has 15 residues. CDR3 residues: CASSYSRQGNYGYTF. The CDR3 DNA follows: TGTGCCAGCAGTTACTCCCGACAGGGAAACTATGGCTACACCTTC.

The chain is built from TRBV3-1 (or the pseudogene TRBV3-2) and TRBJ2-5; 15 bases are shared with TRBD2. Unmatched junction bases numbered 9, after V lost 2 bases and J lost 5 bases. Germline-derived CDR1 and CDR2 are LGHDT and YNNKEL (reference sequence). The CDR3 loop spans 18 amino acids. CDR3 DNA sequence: TGTGCCAGCAGCCAACCCTGGGGGACTAGCGGGGGGAGTGAGACCCAGTACTTC. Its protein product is CASSQPWGTSGGSETQYF.

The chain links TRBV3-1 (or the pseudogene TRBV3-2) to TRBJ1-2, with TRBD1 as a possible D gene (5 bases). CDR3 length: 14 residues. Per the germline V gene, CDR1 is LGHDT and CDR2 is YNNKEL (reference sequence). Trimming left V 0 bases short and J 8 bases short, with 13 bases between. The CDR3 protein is CASSQDGGSGGYTF. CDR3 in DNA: TGTGCCAGCAGCCAAGACGGGGGGTCTGGCGGCTACACCTTC.

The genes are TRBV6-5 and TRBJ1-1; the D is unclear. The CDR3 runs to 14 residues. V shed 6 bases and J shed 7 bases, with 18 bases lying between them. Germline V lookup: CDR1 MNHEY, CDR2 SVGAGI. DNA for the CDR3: TGTGCCAGCAGCCGCGTGCGGACGGACGGTGAAGCTTTCTTT. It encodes CASSRVRTDGEAFF.

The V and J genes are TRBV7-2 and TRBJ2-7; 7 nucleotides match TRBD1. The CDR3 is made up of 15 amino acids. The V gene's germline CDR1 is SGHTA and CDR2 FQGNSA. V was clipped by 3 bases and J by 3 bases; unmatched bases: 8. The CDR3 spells CASSLGQTLFYEQYF. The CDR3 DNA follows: TGTGCCAGCAGCTTGGGACAGACCCTGTTCTACGAGCAGTACTTC.

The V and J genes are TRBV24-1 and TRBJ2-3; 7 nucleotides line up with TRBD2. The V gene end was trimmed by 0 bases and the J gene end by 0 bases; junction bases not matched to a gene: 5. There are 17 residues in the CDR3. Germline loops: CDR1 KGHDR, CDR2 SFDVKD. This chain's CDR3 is CATSDLSASGSTDTQYF. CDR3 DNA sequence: TGTGCCACCAGTGATTTGTCGGCTAGCGGAAGCACAGATACGCAGTATTTT.

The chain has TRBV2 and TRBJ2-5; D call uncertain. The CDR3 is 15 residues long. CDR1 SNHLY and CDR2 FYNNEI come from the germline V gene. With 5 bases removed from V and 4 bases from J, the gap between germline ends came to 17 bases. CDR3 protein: CASSRRAPALETQYF. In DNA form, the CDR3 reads TGTGCCAGCAGTCGACGGGCCCCCGCGTTAGAGACCCAGTACTTC.

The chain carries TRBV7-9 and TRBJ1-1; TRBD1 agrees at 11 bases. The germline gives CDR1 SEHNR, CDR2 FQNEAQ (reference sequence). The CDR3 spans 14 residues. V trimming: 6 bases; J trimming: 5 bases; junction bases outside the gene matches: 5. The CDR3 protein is CASSRDRGSTEAFF. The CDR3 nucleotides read TGTGCCAGCAGTCGGGACAGGGGGTCAACTGAAGCTTTCTTT.

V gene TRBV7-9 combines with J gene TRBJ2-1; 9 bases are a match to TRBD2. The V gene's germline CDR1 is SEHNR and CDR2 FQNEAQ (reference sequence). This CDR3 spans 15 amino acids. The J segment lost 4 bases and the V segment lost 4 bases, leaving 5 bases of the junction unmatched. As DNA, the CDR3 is TGTGCCAGCAGCTCTTTAGCGGGAGATTACAATGAGCAGTTCTTC. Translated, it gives CASSSLAGDYNEQFF.

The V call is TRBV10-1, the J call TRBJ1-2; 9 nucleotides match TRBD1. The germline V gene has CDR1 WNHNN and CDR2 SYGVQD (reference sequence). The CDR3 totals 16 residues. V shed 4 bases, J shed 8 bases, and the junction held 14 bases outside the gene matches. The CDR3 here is CASSVYPRWDRVGYTF. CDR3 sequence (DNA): TGCGCCAGCAGTGTATACCCCCGATGGGACAGGGTCGGCTACACCTTC.

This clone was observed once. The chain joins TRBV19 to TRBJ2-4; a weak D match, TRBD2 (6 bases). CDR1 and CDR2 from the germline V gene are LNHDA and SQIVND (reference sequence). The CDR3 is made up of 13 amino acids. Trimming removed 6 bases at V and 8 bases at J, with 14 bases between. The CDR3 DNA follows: TGTGCCAGTAGCCTCGGGGGTCGTGACATTCAGTACTTC. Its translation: CASSLGGRDIQYF.

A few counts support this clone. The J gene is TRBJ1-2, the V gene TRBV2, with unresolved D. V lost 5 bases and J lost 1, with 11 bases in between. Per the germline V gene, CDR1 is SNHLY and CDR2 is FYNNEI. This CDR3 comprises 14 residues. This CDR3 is CASSRPDSNYGYTF. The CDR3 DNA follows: TGTGCCAGCAGTAGACCCGATAGTAACTATGGCTACACCTTC.

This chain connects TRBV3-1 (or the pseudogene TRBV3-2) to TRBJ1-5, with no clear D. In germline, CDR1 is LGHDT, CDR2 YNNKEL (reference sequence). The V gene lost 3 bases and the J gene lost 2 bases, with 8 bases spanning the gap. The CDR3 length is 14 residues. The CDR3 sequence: CASSQAAGNQPQHF. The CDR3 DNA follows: TGTGCCAGCAGCCAGGCGGCTGGCAATCAGCCCCAGCATTTT.